This is a list of T cell receptor beta chains from one sample in a study of CD8+CD57+ T cells in acquired aplastic anemia. A single record per CDR3 protein comes from TCRdb applying MiXCR to the reads. The sample records about 220,000 distinct CDR3 sequences, almost 35% being singletons. Sequenced input: sorted CD4+, CD8+, or CD8+CD57+ T cells (not recorded which) from PBMCs. The receptors derive from a human donor in good health, serving as a control. Both conserved end residues are part of each CDR3. Fields, in order: clone size, J gene, V gene, D gene, CDR3 protein, CDR3 DNA. The D gene is left open where the match is weak. Where a row states a size, it is once, few, many or the class of an expanded clone; other rows omit it.

.,TRBJ2-6,TRBV30,TRBD2,CAWSVLREFFGANVLTF,TGTGCCTGGAGTGTACTGCGGGAGTTCTTTGGGGCCAACGTCCTGACTTTC
.,TRBJ1-2,TRBV13,.,CASSPRWRGFTVSRDYGYTF,TGTGCCAGCAGCCCGCGGTGGCGGGGCTTTACGGTTTCTAGAGACTATGGCTACACCTTC
many,TRBJ2-1,TRBV7-9,.,CASRELGVPEQFF,TGTGCCAGCAGAGAACTAGGGGTGCCTGAGCAGTTCTTC
.,TRBJ2-1,TRBV11-2,TRBD2,CASSLVRGRFGEQFF,TGTGCCAGCAGCTTAGTACGCGGGAGGTTCGGTGAGCAGTTCTTC
many,TRBJ2-7,TRBV7-2,TRBD1,CASSPYHRDSYEQYF,TGTGCCAGCAGCCCCTACCACCGGGACAGCTACGAGCAGTACTTC
many,TRBJ2-5,TRBV6-5,.,CASTTATEARETQYF,TGTGCCAGCACGACCGCGACAGAAGCACGAGAGACCCAGTACTTC
many,TRBJ2-7,TRBV9,.,CASSPGGNEQYF,TGTGCCAGCAGCCCTGGTGGAAACGAGCAGTACTTC
many,TRBJ2-7,TRBV19,.,CASSSAVDEQYF,TGTGCCAGTAGTTCCGCGGTCGACGAGCAGTACTTC
many,TRBJ2-5,TRBV12-3/TRBV12-4,TRBD1,CASSSGTGAVGETQYF,TGTGCCAGCAGTTCCGGGACAGGGGCCGTGGGAGAGACCCAGTACTTC
many,TRBJ1-5,TRBV10-2,.,CASSEMYINQPQHF,TGCGCCAGCAGTGAGATGTATATCAATCAGCCCCAGCATTTT
.,TRBJ2-1,TRBV14,.,CASSQDLGQYNEQFF,TGTGCCAGCAGCCAAGATTTAGGACAGTACAATGAGCAGTTCTTC
.,TRBJ2-1,TRBV5-4,TRBD1,CASSSQGQGYVF,TGTGCCAGCAGCTCCCAAGGACAGGGATACGTCTTC
few,TRBJ2-2,TRBV12-3/TRBV12-4,TRBD1,CASTISGGEDTNTGELFF,TGTGCCAGCACCATTTCAGGGGGCGAAGACACGAACACCGGGGAGCTGTTTTTT
many,TRBJ1-5,TRBV10-3,.,CATTQGGAGSNQPQHF,TGTGCCACCACTCAAGGGGGGGCGGGCAGCAATCAGCCCCAGCATTTT
once,TRBJ1-1,TRBV5-1,.,CASSLVSGLPAEAFF,TGCGCCAGCAGCTTGGTCTCTGGGCTGCCCGCTGAAGCTTTCTTT
many,TRBJ2-1,TRBV7-3,.,CASSYQTSGISEQFF,TGTGCCAGCAGCTACCAAACTAGTGGGATCAGTGAGCAGTTCTTC
many,TRBJ2-1,TRBV2,.,CASSDLGLPSYNEQFF,TGTGCCAGCAGTGATTTGGGACTCCCCTCCTACAATGAGCAGTTCTTC
many,TRBJ1-2,TRBV7-9,.,CASRPRDINYGYTF,TGTGCCAGCAGACCCCGGGACATTAACTATGGCTACACCTTC
many,TRBJ2-1,TRBV2,.,CASTRSSYNEQFF,TGTGCCAGCACACGGAGCTCCTACAATGAGCAGTTCTTC
few,TRBJ2-7,TRBV19,.,CASSPDFGASYEQYF,TGTGCCAGCTCACCAGACTTCGGGGCGTCTTACGAGCAGTACTTC
many,TRBJ1-1,TRBV19,TRBD1,CASSIIRGLRTEAFF,TGTGCCAGTAGTATAATCAGGGGGTTGAGGACTGAAGCTTTCTTT
.,TRBJ1-4,TRBV5-1,TRBD1,CASSRTGGEKLFF,TGCGCCAGCAGCCGTACAGGGGGCGAAAAACTGTTTTTT
.,TRBJ2-7,TRBV2,TRBD1,CASLRTGGDEQYF,TGTGCCAGCTTGAGGACAGGGGGCGACGAGCAGTACTTC